This T cell receptor (beta chain) was identified during a study of brain T cells in children with intractable seizures. Before surgery, patients took at least one anti-epileptic drug. Worth noting for this clone: Its specificity is not known.

Only in-frame clones appear in the TCRdb table, and some are missing; sequencing was by immunoSEQ multiplex PCR. The table lists around 100,000 clones, 85% to 95% of them singletons. Study-level results: Absence of clones before surgery may stem from lower sequencing depth.

The CDR3 covers 14 residues. The germline CDR1 and CDR2 sequences are SGHVS and FQNEAQ. The junction had 10 bases not matched to a gene; V was cut back by 1 base and J by 10 bases. The sequence came from a boy in the first two years of life with hemimegalencephaly and intractable seizures. Sequencing was performed on peripheral blood, taken at surgery. This sequence joins TRBV7-8 and TRBJ2-7; 7 bases are a match to TRBD2. The CDR3 here is CASSLDGLVNPQYF. The CDR3 region has the DNA TGTGCCAGCAGCTTAGATGGACTAGTTAACCCCCAGTACTTC. The entire variable domain, with the rest obtained from reference TRBV7-8 and TRBJ2-7, is as follows: GAGVSQSPRYKVAKRGQDVALRCDPISGHVSLFWYQQALGQGPEFLTYFQNEAQLDKSGLPSDRFFAERPEGSVSTLKIQRTQQEDSAVYLCASSLDGLVNPQYFGPGTRLTVT.